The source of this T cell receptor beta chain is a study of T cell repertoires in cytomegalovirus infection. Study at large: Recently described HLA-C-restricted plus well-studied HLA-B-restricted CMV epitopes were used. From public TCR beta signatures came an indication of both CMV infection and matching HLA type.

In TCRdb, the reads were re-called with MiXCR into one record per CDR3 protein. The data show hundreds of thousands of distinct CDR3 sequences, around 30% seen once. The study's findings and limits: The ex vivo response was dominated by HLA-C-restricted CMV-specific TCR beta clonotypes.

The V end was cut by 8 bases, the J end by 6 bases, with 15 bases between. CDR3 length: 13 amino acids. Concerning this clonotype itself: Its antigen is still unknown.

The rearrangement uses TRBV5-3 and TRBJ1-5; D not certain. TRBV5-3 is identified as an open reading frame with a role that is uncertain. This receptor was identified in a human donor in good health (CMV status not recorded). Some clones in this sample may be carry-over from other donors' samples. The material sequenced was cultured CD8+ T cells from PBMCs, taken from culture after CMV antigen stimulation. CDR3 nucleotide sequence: TGTGCCAGCAGCCCACACGGCATTCAGCCCCAGCATTTT. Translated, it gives CASSPHGIQPQHF.